The 12 T cell receptor beta chains below all came from one sample that was sequenced in a study of blood T cell repertoires in COVID-19. Here immunoSEQ multiplex PCR was the method, and the copy in TCRdb shows in-frame clones only, minus some. The sample carries about 80,000 clones, roughly 89% recorded once. Sequenced input: peripheral blood. The source is a man aged 25-40 years with acute or convalescent COVID-19.

A few counts support this clone. The chain links TRBV19 to TRBJ1-4; D unclear. V gave up 6 bases and J gave up 5 bases, with 10 bases separating them. Germline V CDR1 and CDR2: LNHDA, SQIVND (reference sequence). CDR3 size: 13 residues. The CDR3 here is CASRWQINEKLFF. The CDR3 region has the DNA TGTGCCAGTAGGTGGCAGATCAATGAAAAACTGTTTTTT.

This clone was counted a single time. The chain combines TRBV12-3 or TRBV12-4 with TRBJ2-7; D is uncertain. Deletions cut 5 bases from V and 4 bases from J, with 9 bases between. The CDR3 runs 12 residues. DNA for the CDR3: TGTGCCAGCAGTCCGTCTTATTACGAGCAGTACTTC. Amino acid sequence: CASSPSYYEQYF.

Only one count was recorded for this clone. This chain connects TRBV4-2 to TRBJ2-2, with TRBD2 identical over 8 bases. The length of the CDR3 is 15 residues. Germline lookup yields CDR1 LGHNA and CDR2 YNFKEQ. Trimming took 2 bases from V and 6 from J; bases not matched to a gene: 5. Here the CDR3 DNA reads TGTGCCAGCAGCCAACCGGGACTAGGCGCCGGGGAGCTGTTTTTT. Its translation is CASSQPGLGAGELFF.

The chain combines TRBV7-9 with TRBJ2-3, with D perhaps TRBD1 (6 bases). CDR3 length: 13 residues. V lost 5 bases, J lost 5 bases, and 11 bases lay in between. Germline assignment: CDR1 SEHNR and CDR2 FQNEAQ (reference sequence). CDR3 amino acids: CASSQGLGDTQYF. CDR3 coding DNA: TGTGCCAGCAGCCAGGGGCTTGGAGATACGCAGTATTTT.

The chain uses TRBV20-1 and TRBJ1-4; D ambiguous. CDR1 and CDR2 (germline): DFQATT, SNEGSKA (reference sequence). Trimming shortened V by 3 bases and J by 3 bases, and 14 bases separated the two germline ends. The CDR3 is 15 residues long. CDR3 amino acids: CSASTGRVANEKLFF. The CDR3 DNA reads TGCAGTGCTAGTACCGGGAGAGTTGCTAATGAAAAACTGTTTTTT.

This clone is medium-sized in the sample. This sequence joins TRBV13 and TRBJ2-7; D is perhaps TRBD2 (6 bases). The length of the CDR3 is 14 residues. Germline-derived CDR1 and CDR2 are PRHDT and FYEKMQ (reference sequence). V was clipped by 2 bases and J by 3 bases, with 11 bases between them. CDR3 in amino acids: CASSLPRAGYEQYF. The CDR3 DNA sequence: TGTGCCAGCAGCTTACCCCGAGCGGGCTACGAGCAGTACTTC.

This chain links TRBV7-9 with TRBJ2-5; 9 nucleotides match TRBD1. The V gene's germline CDR1 is SEHNR and CDR2 FQNEAQ (reference sequence). This CDR3 contains 14 residues. J gave up 8 bases and V 4 bases, and 8 bases lay outside the gene matches. As DNA, the CDR3 is TGTGCCAGCAGCTACGGGACAGGGTTAACAACCCAGTACTTC. Translated: CASSYGTGLTTQYF.

The chain employs TRBV28 and TRBJ1-2; D possibly corresponds to TRBD1 (6 bases). CDR1 and CDR2 from the germline V gene are MDHEN and SYDVKM. V was shortened by 8 bases and J by 8 bases, with 12 bases between the two germline ends. The CDR3 spans 11 residues. The CDR3, as DNA: TGTGCCAGCGGGGGGGCGAGAGGCTACACCTTC. Encoded protein: CASGGARGYTF.

The CDR3 reads CAISEGPAGRGFQETQYF. CDR3 coding DNA: TGTGCCATCAGTGAGGGTCCGGCGGGGAGGGGGTTCCAAGAGACCCAGTACTTC. The chain combines TRBV10-3 with TRBJ2-5, with D maybe TRBD2 (7 bases). V lost 2 bases and J lost 1, with 20 bases in between. This CDR3 contains 18 residues. Germline assignment: CDR1 ENHRY and CDR2 SYGVKD.

V usage is TRBV3-1 (or the pseudogene TRBV3-2) and J usage is TRBJ2-1; TRBD1 is a possible D gene (6 bases). Trimming left V 7 bases short and J 2 bases short, with 12 bases between. The CDR3 contains 14 residues. In germline, CDR1 is LGHDT, CDR2 YNNKEL (reference sequence). CDR3 sequence: CASTDTGPYNEQFF. CDR3 DNA: TGTGCCAGCACGGACACAGGGCCCTACAATGAGCAGTTCTTC.

A single count supports this clone. The chain is built from TRBV19 and TRBJ2-1; weak D call: TRBD1 (6 bases). The ends were cut back, 9 bases at V and 2 bases at J, with 11 bases in the middle. CDR3 length equals 13 residues. Per the germline V gene, CDR1 is LNHDA and CDR2 is SQIVND (reference sequence). The CDR3 DNA reads TGTGCCAGCCGGGACACTGCCTACAATGAGCAGTTCTTC. As protein: CASRDTAYNEQFF.

The V call is TRBV7-9, the J call TRBJ1-4; 7 bases fit TRBD1. Trimming removed 0 bases from V and 3 bases from J; junction bases left unmatched: 4. The CDR3 covers 16 residues. The germline V gene encodes CDR1 SEHNR and CDR2 FQNEAQ (reference sequence). The CDR3 nucleotides are TGTGCCAGCAGCTTAGCTTCGACAGGGTCTAATGAAAAACTGTTTTTT. This gives the protein CASSLASTGSNEKLFF.